Listed here are 15 T cell receptor beta chains from one sample, sequenced in a study of shared clonotypes between healthy human individuals. Data came from immunoSEQ multiplex PCR; TCRdb stores just in-frame clones and leaves some out. The table includes about 1.5 million clones, roughly 98% detected once. Sequencing was done on a sample of naive CD4+ T cells sorted from blood. Subset: CD45RA+ positively selected. The receptors come from a man between 25 and 39 years old in good health.

The chain recombines TRBV7-9 with TRBJ1-2; D is ambiguous. The V and J ends lost 5 bases and 4 bases respectively, with 14 bases between them. Germline V gene lookup returns CDR1 SEHNR and CDR2 FQNEAQ (reference sequence). CDR3 size: 14 residues. The DNA of the CDR3 is TGTGCCAGCAGCCCCGACATCTTCATCTATGGCTACACCTTC. The encoded protein is CASSPDIFIYGYTF. The variable domain in full, completed from reference TRBV7-9 and TRBJ1-2, reads DTGVSQNPRHKITKRGQNVTFRCDPISEHNRLYWYRQTLGQGPEFLTYFQNEAQLEKSRLLSDRFSAERPKGSFSTLEIQRTEQGDSAMYLCASSPDIFIYGYTFGSGTRLTVV.

The genes are TRBV28 and TRBJ2-1; TRBD2 aligns across 9 bases. Germline-derived CDR1 and CDR2 are MDHEN and SYDVKM. V was pared by 5 bases and J by 2 bases, with 10 bases of the junction left unmatched. The CDR3 is 17 amino acids. The CDR3 coding sequence is TGTGCCAGCAGTCCCATAGCGGGAGATGCGCCCTACAATGAGCAGTTCTTC. Amino acids: CASSPIAGDAPYNEQFF.

The chain employs TRBV9 and TRBJ2-4, with D perhaps TRBD2 (7 bases). Germline V gives CDR1 SGDLS, CDR2 YYNGEE. Trimming left V 4 bases short and J 0 bases short, with 23 bases between. The CDR3 length is 19 residues. In DNA form, the CDR3 reads TGTGCCAGCAGCCCGCGGGGCGCGGGGGCAGAGCTAGCCAAAAACATTCAGTACTTC. Amino acids: CASSPRGAGAELAKNIQYF.

This clone was seen a single time. The chain joins TRBV6-5 to TRBJ2-7; 9 nucleotides line up with TRBD1. The junction had 1 base not matched to a gene; V was cut back by 8 bases and J by 2 bases. Germline V lookup: CDR1 MNHEY, CDR2 SVGAGI. CDR3 length: 12 amino acids. The CDR3 region is CASRQGAYEQYF. CDR3 nucleotides: TGTGCCAGCCGACAGGGGGCCTACGAGCAGTACTTC.

This chain joins TRBV25-1 and TRBJ2-3; 11 bases fit TRBD2. Trimming removed 8 bases from V and 2 bases from J; junction bases left unmatched: 3. Germline lookup yields CDR1 MGHDK and CDR2 SYGVNS. The CDR3 runs 14 residues. The DNA for the CDR3 is TGTGCCAGCCGGACTAGCGGGCACACAGATACGCAGTATTTT. Encoded protein: CASRTSGHTDTQYF.

The V call is TRBV5-4, the J call TRBJ1-1; 8 bases align to TRBD1. The CDR3 is 16 residues long. Germline V gene lookup returns CDR1 SGHNT and CDR2 YYREEE (reference sequence). Trimming cost V 5 bases and J 4 bases; bases outside gene matches: 13. The CDR3: CASSRGLAGGITEAFF. CDR3 DNA: TGTGCCAGCAGTCGTGGGCTGGCAGGGGGCATCACTGAAGCTTTCTTT. Using reference TRBV5-4 and TRBJ1-1 for the parts outside the CDR3, the full variable domain is ETGVTQSPTHLIKTRGQQVTLRCSSQSGHNTVSWYQQALGQGPQFIFQYYREEENGRGNFPPRFSGLQFPNYSSELNVNALELDDSALYLCASSRGLAGGITEAFFGQGTRLTVV.

The chain has TRBV15 and TRBJ2-1; D is ambiguous. Germline V gene sequence: CDR1 LNHNV, CDR2 YYDKDF (reference sequence). Deletions cut 3 bases from V and 3 bases from J, with 9 bases between. This CDR3 has 14 amino acids. The CDR3 nucleotides are TGTGCCACCAGCAGCCTGGACGGCTACAATGAGCAGTTCTTC. It translates to CATSSLDGYNEQFF.

The chain carries TRBV5-1 and TRBJ2-3; TRBD1 might be the D (5 bases). Germline V gene data show CDR1 as SGHRS and CDR2 as YFSETQ. V dropped 4 bases and J dropped 2 bases, with 11 bases sitting between them. The CDR3 consists of 14 residues. In DNA, the CDR3 is TGCGCCAGCAGCGGGAAGACAGTCACAGATACGCAGTATTTT. Translating it yields CASSGKTVTDTQYF.

The rearrangement uses TRBV5-1 and TRBJ2-2; 7 bases are shared with TRBD1. The length of the CDR3 is 15 residues. Germline CDR1 reads SGHRS; CDR2 reads YFSETQ. Germline trimming cut 5 bases from V and 3 bases from J; bases unmatched to any gene: 7. CDR3 DNA: TGCGCCAGCAGGTGGTGGGACAGAGACACCGGGGAGCTGTTTTTT. The encoded protein is CASRWWDRDTGELFF.

This sequence joins TRBV7-7 and TRBJ2-5, with D perhaps TRBD2 (6 bases). Trimming cost V 3 bases and J 3 bases, with 11 bases left between them. The CDR3 is 14 residues long. CDR1 is SSHAT and CDR2 is FNYEAQ in the germline V gene (reference sequence). The CDR3 sequence is CASSFMGGKETQYF. The CDR3 coding sequence is TGTGCCAGCAGCTTCATGGGGGGTAAAGAGACCCAGTACTTC.

The chain couples TRBV18 to TRBJ1-4, with D unresolved. The CDR3 has 13 residues. Trimming stripped 4 bases from V and 5 bases from J, with 8 bases between. Germline loops: CDR1 KGHSH, CDR2 LQKENI. The CDR3, as DNA: TGTGCCAGCTCACAACAGAGAAATGAAAAACTGTTTTTT. Encoded protein: CASSQQRNEKLFF.

The gene calls are TRBV4-1 and TRBJ2-7; 7 bases agree with TRBD2. Germline V CDR1 and CDR2: MGHRA, YSYEKL. Trimming removed 5 bases from V and 6 bases from J; junction bases left unmatched: 19. The CDR3 spans 17 residues. The DNA for the CDR3 is TGCGCCAGCAGCACCTCCCCGGGGACTACCGAGCGGGCCGAGCAGTACTTC. It specifies CASSTSPGTTERAEQYF.

The chain has TRBV7-9 and TRBJ2-1; TRBD2 is a possible D gene (5 bases). V lost 5 bases and J 12 bases, leaving 17 bases between the germline ends. The length of the CDR3 is 13 residues. Per the germline V gene, CDR1 is SEHNR and CDR2 is FQNEAQ (reference sequence). The CDR3 spells CASSQTTNLGQFF. CDR3 DNA sequence: TGTGCCAGCAGCCAGACGACTAACCTAGGGCAGTTCTTC.

Here the CDR3 DNA reads TGTGCCAGCTTTACAGGGGGCACTGAAGCTTTCTTT. It yields the protein CASFTGGTEAFF. The chain uses TRBV6-6 and TRBJ1-1, with TRBD1 matching over 8 bases. From germline, CDR1 is MNHNY and CDR2 SVGAGI (reference sequence). Trimming removed 8 bases from V and 4 bases from J; junction bases left unmatched: 3. The CDR3 runs to 12 residues.

The rearrangement joins TRBV11-2 to TRBJ2-5; no reliable D call. The CDR3 spans 12 residues. Germline values: CDR1 SGHAT, CDR2 FQNNGV. V shed 3 bases and J shed 2 bases, with 4 bases lying between them. Here the CDR3 DNA reads TGTGCCAGCAGCTTTAGGCAAGAGACCCAGTACTTC. Translated: CASSFRQETQYF.